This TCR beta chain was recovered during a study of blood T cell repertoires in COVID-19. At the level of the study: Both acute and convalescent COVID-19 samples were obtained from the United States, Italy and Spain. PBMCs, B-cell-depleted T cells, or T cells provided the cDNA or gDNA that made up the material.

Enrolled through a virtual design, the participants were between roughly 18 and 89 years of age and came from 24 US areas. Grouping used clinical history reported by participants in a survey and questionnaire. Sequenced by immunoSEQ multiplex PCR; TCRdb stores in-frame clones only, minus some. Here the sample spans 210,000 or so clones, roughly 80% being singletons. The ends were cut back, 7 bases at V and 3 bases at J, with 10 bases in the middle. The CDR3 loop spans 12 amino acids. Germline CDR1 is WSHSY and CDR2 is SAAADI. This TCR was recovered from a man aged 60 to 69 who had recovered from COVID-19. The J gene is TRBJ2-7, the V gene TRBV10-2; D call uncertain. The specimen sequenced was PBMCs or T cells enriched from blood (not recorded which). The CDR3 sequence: CASTLDLYEQYF. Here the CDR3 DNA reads TGCGCCAGCACCCTAGACCTCTACGAGCAGTACTTC.